The T cell receptor (beta chain) under discussion was sequenced for a study of CD8+ T cells in alopecia areata. Overall study: Tofacitinib was taken orally by treated patients, and the dose was 5 to 10 mg twice daily.

Reverse transcription of extracted RNA yielded cDNA, which provided the sequencing template. Using immunoSEQ multiplex PCR, the repertoire was profiled, and TCRdb retains in-frame clones only, with some absent. Of some 100,000 clones in the sample, around 44% were seen once. Findings of the study overall: Resident alphabeta T-cell populations of normal skin are likewise subject to sequencing in scalp samples. Because of a solitary nonresponder, the connection of baseline CD8+ expansion to response stays uncertain.

Comment on this clone: The antigen remains unidentified.

Indicated treatment: oral pan-JAK inhibitor, 5-10 mg twice daily. In alopecia areata patients, both lesional scalp punch biopsies and peripheral blood were collected. The sequence derives from a human donor with alopecia areata. The source was CD8+ T cells sorted from blood, collected at week 24, from a patient treated with tofacitinib.

CDR3 in amino acids: CASSLARLNTGELFF. In DNA form, the CDR3 reads TGTGCCAGCAGCTTAGCGCGCCTCAACACCGGGGAGCTGTTTTTT. This rearrangement joins TRBV7-9 to TRBJ2-2; no firm D call. V shed 0 bases and J shed 2 bases, with 7 bases lying between them. The CDR3 contains 15 residues. Germline V gives CDR1 SEHNR, CDR2 FQNEAQ (reference sequence).